This T cell receptor delta chain was documented in a study of human gamma delta and Vdelta1 T cells. A word on this clone: Antigen specificity is unknown.

The CDR3 contains 24 residues. The germline gives CDR1 TSWWSYY, CDR2 QGS. The V segment lost 4 bases and the J segment 0 bases; nucleotides outside the gene matches: 26. TCRdb reprocessed the PCR reads through CATT. The sample holds fewer than 15,000 delta-chain clones; roughly 50% are singletons and the top ten take approximately 1.4%. This TCR derives from a human donor in good health. V is TRDV1 and J is TRDJ1; TRDD3 aligns across 13 bases. The material sequenced was Vdelta1 gamma-delta T cells from blood grown in culture (DOT cells). CDR3 sequence reads: CALGAANPFLLGDTRGTYTDKLIF. The DNA for the CDR3 is TGTGCTCTTGGGGCAGCGAACCCCTTCCTACTGGGGGATACGCGTGGGACGTACACCGATAAACTCATCTTT.